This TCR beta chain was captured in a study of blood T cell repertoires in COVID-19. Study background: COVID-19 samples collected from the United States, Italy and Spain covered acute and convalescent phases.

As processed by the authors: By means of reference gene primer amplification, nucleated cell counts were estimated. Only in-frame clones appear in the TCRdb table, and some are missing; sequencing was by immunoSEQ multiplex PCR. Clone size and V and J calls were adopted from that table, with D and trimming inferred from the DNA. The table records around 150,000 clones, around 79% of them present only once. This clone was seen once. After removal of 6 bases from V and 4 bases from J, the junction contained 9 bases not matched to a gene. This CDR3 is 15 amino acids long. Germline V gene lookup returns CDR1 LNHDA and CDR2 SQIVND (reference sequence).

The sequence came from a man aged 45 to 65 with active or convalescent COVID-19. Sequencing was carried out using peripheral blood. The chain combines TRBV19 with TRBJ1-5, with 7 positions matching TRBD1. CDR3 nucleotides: TGTGCCAGTAGGATCACAGGGGTAGGTAATCAGCCCCAGCATTTT. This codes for CASRITGVGNQPQHF.